This T cell receptor (beta chain) was captured in a study of shared clonotypes between healthy human individuals. Regarding the study as a whole: Few donors limited the genetic and exposure-history diversity represented.

This clone was counted many times. Its specificity is not known. The same CDR3 can be traced to other DNA sequences in this sample. V was cut by 5 bases and J by 0 bases, with 1 base left in between. Germline CDR1 and CDR2: SNHLY and FYNNEI. The CDR3 extends over 11 amino acids. Sorted subsets were amplified in replicate PCRs using about 210 ng DNA, 30,000 to 35,000 T cell genomes. Sequencing used immunoSEQ multiplex PCR; TCRdb keeps in-frame clones, though not all of them. The sample shows over a million clones, more than 75% of them seen only once. Nashville, Tennessee was home to all donors, who were Caucasian adults.

The V and J genes are TRBV2 and TRBJ2-5; D not resolved. This TCR was recovered from a man aged 18 to 30 in good health. Some clones in this sample may be carry-over from other donors' samples. Sequenced input: memory CD4+ T cells from PBMCs. Regarding subset: CD45RA-negative fraction. The CDR3, as DNA: TGTGCCAGCAGTTACCAAGAGACCCAGTACTTC. As protein: CASSYQETQYF.